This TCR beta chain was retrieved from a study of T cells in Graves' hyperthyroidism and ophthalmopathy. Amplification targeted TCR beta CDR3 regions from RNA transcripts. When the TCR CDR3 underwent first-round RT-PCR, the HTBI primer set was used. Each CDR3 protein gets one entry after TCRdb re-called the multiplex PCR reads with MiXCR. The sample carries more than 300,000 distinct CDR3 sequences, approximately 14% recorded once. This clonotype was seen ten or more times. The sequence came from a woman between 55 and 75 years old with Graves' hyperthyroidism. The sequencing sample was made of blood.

The CDR3 sequence: CASSFDGTLNTEAFF. CDR3 in DNA: TGTGCCAGCAGTTTCGACGGGACTTTAAACACTGAAGCTTTCTTT. The J gene is TRBJ1-1, the V gene TRBV12-3 or TRBV12-4; perhaps TRBD1 as D (5 bases). Trimming took off 3 bases at V and 2 bases at J, with 13 bases between the two ends. CDR3 size: 15 residues.